This T cell receptor beta chain was recorded in a study of blood T cell repertoires in COVID-19. The V gene end was trimmed by 0 bases and the J gene end by 6 bases; junction bases not matched to a gene: 7. CDR1 LNHNV and CDR2 YYDKDF come from the germline V gene (reference sequence). CDR3 length: 17 residues. Clones were read by immunoSEQ multiplex PCR, and TCRdb kept only the in-frame ones, dropping some. Altogether fewer than 350,000 clones are present, around 89% being singletons, with the ten largest covering roughly 2%. The rearrangement joins TRBV15 to TRBJ1-4; the match to TRBD1 covers 10 bases. This sequence was found in a woman aged 60-75 years in a cohort exposed to, infected with or recovered from COVID-19 (not recorded which). Sample: PBMCs or T cells enriched from blood (not recorded which). The CDR3 bases are TGTGCCACCAGCAGAGATCTTGCCGGGACAGGGGATGAAAAACTGTTTTTT. Residues: CATSRDLAGTGDEKLFF.